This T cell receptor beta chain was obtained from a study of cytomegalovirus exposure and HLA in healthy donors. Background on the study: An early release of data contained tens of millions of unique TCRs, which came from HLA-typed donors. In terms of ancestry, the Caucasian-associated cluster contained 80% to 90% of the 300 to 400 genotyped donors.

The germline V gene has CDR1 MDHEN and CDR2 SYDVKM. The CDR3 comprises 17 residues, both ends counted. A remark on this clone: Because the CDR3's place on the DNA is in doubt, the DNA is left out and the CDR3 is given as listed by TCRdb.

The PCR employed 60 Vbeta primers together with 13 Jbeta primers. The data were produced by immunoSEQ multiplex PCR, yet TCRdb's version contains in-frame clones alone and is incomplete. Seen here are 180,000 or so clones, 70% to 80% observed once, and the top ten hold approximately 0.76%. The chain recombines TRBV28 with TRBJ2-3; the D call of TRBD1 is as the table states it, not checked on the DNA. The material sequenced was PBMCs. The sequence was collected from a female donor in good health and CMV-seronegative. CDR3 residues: CASSVPRQGMAQIRSIF.